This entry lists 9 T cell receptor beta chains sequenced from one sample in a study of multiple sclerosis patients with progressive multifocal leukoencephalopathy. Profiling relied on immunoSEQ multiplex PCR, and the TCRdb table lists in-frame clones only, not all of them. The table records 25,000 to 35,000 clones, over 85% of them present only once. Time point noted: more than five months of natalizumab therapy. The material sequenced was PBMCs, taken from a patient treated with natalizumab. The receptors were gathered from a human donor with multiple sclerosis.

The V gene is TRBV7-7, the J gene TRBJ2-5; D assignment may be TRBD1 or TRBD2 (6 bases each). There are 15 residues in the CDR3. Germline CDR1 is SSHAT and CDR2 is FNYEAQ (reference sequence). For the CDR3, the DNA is TGTGCTAGCGGAAGCAGGGGAATGGGGCAAGAGACCCAGTACTTC. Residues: CASGSRGMGQETQYF.

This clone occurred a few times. Here the CDR3 reads CASSSTGGNTEAFF. The DNA for the CDR3 is TGTGCCAGCAGCTCGACAGGGGGCAACACTGAAGCTTTCTTT. This rearrangement joins TRBV7-9 to TRBJ1-1, with 10 bases matching TRBD1. The CDR3 contains 14 residues. Looked up from germline, CDR1 is SEHNR and CDR2 is FQNEAQ (reference sequence). V shed 4 bases, J shed 2 bases, and the junction held 1 base outside the gene matches.

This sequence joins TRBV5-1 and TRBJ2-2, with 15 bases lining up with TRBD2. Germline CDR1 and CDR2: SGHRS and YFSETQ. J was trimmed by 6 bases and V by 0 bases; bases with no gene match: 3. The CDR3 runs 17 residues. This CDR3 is CASSLGTSGRASGELFF. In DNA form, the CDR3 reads TGCGCCAGCAGCTTGGGGACTAGCGGGAGGGCCTCCGGGGAGCTGTTTTTT.

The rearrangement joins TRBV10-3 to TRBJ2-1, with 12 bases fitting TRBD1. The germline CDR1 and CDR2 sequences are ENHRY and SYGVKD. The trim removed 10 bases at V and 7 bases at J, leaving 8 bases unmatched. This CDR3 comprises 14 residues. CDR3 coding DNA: TGTGCCACCGGGACAGGGGGCTTGGGAAATGAGCAGTTCTTC. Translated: CATGTGGLGNEQFF.

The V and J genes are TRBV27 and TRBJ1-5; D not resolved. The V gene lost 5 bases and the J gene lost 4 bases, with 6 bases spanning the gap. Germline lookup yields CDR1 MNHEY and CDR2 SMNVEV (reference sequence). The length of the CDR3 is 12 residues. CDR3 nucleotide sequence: TGTGCCAGCAGTACCGTAAATCAGCCCCAGCATTTT. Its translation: CASSTVNQPQHF.

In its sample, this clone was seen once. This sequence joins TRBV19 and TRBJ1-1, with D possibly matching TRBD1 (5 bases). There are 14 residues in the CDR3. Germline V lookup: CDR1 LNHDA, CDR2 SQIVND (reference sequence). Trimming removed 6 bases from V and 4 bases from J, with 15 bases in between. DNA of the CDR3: TGTGCCAGTAGCCGCGGGACGGCGTCCACTGAAGCTTTCTTT. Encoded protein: CASSRGTASTEAFF.

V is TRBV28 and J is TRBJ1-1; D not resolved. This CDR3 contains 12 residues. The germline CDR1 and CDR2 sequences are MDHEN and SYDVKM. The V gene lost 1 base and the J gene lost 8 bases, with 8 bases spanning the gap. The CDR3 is CASSLSVSEAFF. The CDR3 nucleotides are TGTGCCAGCAGTTTATCTGTTAGCGAAGCTTTCTTT.

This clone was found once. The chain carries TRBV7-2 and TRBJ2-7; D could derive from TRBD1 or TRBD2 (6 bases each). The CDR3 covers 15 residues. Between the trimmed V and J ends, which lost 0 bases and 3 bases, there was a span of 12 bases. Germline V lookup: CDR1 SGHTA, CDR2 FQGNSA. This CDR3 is CASSLAGGLGYEQYF. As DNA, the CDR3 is TGTGCCAGCAGCTTAGCAGGGGGACTTGGCTACGAGCAGTACTTC.

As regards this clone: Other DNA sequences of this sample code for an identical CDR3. The CDR3 bases are TGTGCCAGCAGTGAACGGCAGGGTGGGGGGGGCAATCAGCCCCAGCATTTT. It codes for CASSERQGGGGNQPQHF. The J gene is TRBJ1-5, the V gene TRBV6-1; tentatively, D is TRBD1 (5 bases). V lost 2 bases and J lost 2, with 16 bases in between. Germline-derived CDR1 and CDR2 are MNHNS and SASEGT. The CDR3 loop spans 17 amino acids.